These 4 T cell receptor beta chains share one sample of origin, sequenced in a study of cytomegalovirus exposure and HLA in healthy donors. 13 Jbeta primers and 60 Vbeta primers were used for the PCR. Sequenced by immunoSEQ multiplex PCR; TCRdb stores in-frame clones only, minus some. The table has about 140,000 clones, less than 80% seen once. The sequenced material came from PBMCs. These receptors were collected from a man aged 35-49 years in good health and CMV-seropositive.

In DNA form, the CDR3 reads TGCGCCAGCAGCTTGGTGGCTAGCGGGACCTCCTACGAGCAGTACTTC. Translated: CASSLVASGTSYEQYF. The chain recombines TRBV5-1 with TRBJ2-7; 9 nucleotides align to TRBD2. Germline V CDR1 and CDR2: SGHRS, YFSETQ. The CDR3 is 16 residues long. V shed 0 bases, J shed 0 bases, and the junction held 4 bases outside the gene matches.

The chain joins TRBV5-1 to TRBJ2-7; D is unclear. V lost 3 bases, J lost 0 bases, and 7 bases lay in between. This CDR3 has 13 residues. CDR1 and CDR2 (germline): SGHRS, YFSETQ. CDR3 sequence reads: CASSSPSSYEQYF. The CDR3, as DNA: TGCGCCAGCAGCTCACCGAGCTCCTACGAGCAGTACTTC. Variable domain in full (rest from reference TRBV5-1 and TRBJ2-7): KAGVTQTPRYLIKTRGQQVTLSCSPISGHRSVSWYQQTPGQGLQFLFEYFSETQRNKGNFPGRFSGRQFSNSRSEMNVSTLELGDSALYLCASSSPSSYEQYFGPGTRLTVT.

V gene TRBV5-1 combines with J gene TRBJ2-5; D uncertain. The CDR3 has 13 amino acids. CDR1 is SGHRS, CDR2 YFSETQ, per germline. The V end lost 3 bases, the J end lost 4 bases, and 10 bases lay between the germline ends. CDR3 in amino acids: CASSWAPVETQYF. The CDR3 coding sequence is TGCGCCAGCAGCTGGGCCCCTGTAGAGACCCAGTACTTC.

The CDR3 reads CASSGGQGYGYTF. The CDR3 region has the DNA TGTGCCAGTAGTGGCGGACAGGGCTATGGCTACACCTTC. This chain joins TRBV19 and TRBJ1-2, with TRBD1 identical over 8 bases. Losses at the gene ends were 5 bases for V and 4 bases for J; bases not matched to a gene: 3. Germline CDR1 is LNHDA and CDR2 is SQIVND (reference sequence). This CDR3 comprises 13 residues.